This T cell receptor beta chain was captured in a study of blood T cells in healthy people across ages. Study-wide results and caveats: Those diversity estimates obtained from one million T cells were thought to be underestimates.

On this clonotype: What it binds is unknown.

The CDR3 has 16 residues. CDR1 LGHNA and CDR2 YNFKEQ come from the germline V gene. V was clipped by 2 bases and J by 2 bases, with 15 bases between them. PCR was performed a second time for roughly 6 to 12 cycles using a sample-barcoded 5' primer and a J-beta primer mix. TCRdb independently ran MiXCR on the 5' RACE reads; one entry per CDR3 protein. The sample includes over 1,300,000 distinct CDR3 sequences, roughly 64% seen only once; the top ten take 6.5% to 8%. The sequence came from a man in his late teens or twenties in good health. The sample was blood. The V gene is TRBV4-2, the J gene TRBJ1-1; a possible D gene is TRBD1 (5 bases). The CDR3 nucleotides read TGTGCCAGCAGCCAACCTCGGGGGACGAGAAACACTGAAGCTTTCTTT. Its translation: CASSQPRGTRNTEAFF.